The next 8 T cell receptor beta chains were all read from a single sample in a study of T cells in Graves' hyperthyroidism and ophthalmopathy. TCR beta CDR3 regions were amplified from RNA transcripts. Researchers ran a first-round RT-PCR on the TCR CDR3 using the HTBI primer set. Each CDR3 protein is one row after TCRdb ran MiXCR on the multiplex PCR reads. There are more than 550,000 distinct CDR3 sequences in the sample; over 40% occur only once, and approximately 6.8% lies in the top ten. The sequenced sample was peripheral blood or thyroid tissue (not recorded which). The receptor set was obtained from an adult man with Graves' disease, either hyperthyroidism or ophthalmopathy (not recorded which).

V usage is TRBV29-1 and J usage is TRBJ1-1; D possibly corresponds to TRBD1 (5 bases). CDR1 and CDR2 from the germline V gene are SQVTM and ANQGSEA. The CDR3 totals 13 residues. CDR3 residues: CSADLGLSTEAFF. In nucleotides, the CDR3 is TGCAGTGCTGACCTGGGACTGTCGACTGAAGCTTTCTTT.

This clonotype appeared a single time. The V and J genes are TRBV29-1 and TRBJ1-1; 9 bases agree with TRBD1. The CDR3 is made up of 14 amino acids. From germline, CDR1 is SQVTM and CDR2 ANQGSEA. Trimming took 7 bases from V and 6 from J; bases not matched to a gene: 12. The CDR3 sequence is CSGTRDRVFPEAFF. CDR3 DNA sequence: TGCAGCGGGACAAGGGACAGGGTCTTCCCTGAAGCTTTCTTT.

The chain combines TRBV6-6 with TRBJ2-7; D may be TRBD1 or TRBD2 (5 bases each). V was pared by 2 bases and J by 4 bases, with 15 bases between. This CDR3 contains 15 residues. Germline CDR1 reads MNHNY; CDR2 reads SVGAGI (reference sequence). The CDR3 loop is CASSYGTSKGYEQYF. CDR3 sequence (DNA): TGTGCCAGCAGTTACGGGACGTCCAAGGGTTACGAGCAGTACTTC.

This clonotype was counted a few times. The V gene is TRBV7-9, the J gene TRBJ1-3; maybe TRBD1 (5 bases). The ends were cut back, 8 bases at V and 0 bases at J, with 8 bases in the middle. Germline CDR1 is SEHNR and CDR2 is FQNEAQ (reference sequence). The CDR3 length is 13 residues. The CDR3, as DNA: TGTGCCAGCGCGGGGGTCTCTGGAAACACCATATATTTT. Translated, it gives CASAGVSGNTIYF.

This clonotype was seen at least ten times. One junction end disagrees with the germline gene, perhaps due to a read error. The genes are TRBV10-3 and TRBJ1-1; tentatively, D is TRBD1 (6 bases). CDR3 length: 12 amino acids. CDR1 and CDR2 (germline): ENHRY, SYGVKD. The CDR3 is CAISQQGTETFF. The CDR3 DNA follows: TGTGCCATCAGTCAACAGGGCACTGAAACTTTCTTT.

At least ten counts were recorded for this clonotype. The chain combines TRBV2 with TRBJ1-2; D not certain. The germline V and J ends were trimmed by 8 bases and 3 bases, with 13 bases remaining between them. This CDR3 region has 13 residues. CDR1 and CDR2 from the germline V gene are SNHLY and FYNNEI. CDR3 amino acids: CASGMAVDYGYTF. The CDR3 DNA follows: TGTGCCAGCGGGATGGCAGTAGACTATGGCTACACCTTC. The full variable domain, completed using reference TRBV2 and TRBJ1-2, is EPEVTQTPSHQVTQMGQEVILRCVPISNHLYFYWYRQILGQKVEFLVSFYNNEISEKSEIFDDQFSVERPDGSNFTLKIRSTKLEDSAMYFCASGMAVDYGYTFGSGTRLTVV.

The genes are TRBV19 and TRBJ1-6, with 12 bases matching TRBD1. Per germline, CDR1 LNHDA and CDR2 SQIVND (reference sequence). The CDR3 sequence is 13 residues long. V trimming: 7 bases; J trimming: 14 bases; junction bases outside the gene matches: 6. The CDR3 nucleotides read TGTGCCAGTACCGGGACAGGGGGCTCATCCCTCCACTTT. Translated, it gives CASTGTGGSSLHF.

This clonotype was seen many times. The chain combines TRBV19 with TRBJ1-1; weak D call: TRBD1 (5 bases). The V gene lost 0 bases and the J gene lost 0 bases, with 5 bases spanning the gap. Per germline, CDR1 LNHDA and CDR2 SQIVND (reference sequence). This CDR3 contains 14 residues. For the CDR3, the DNA is TGTGCCAGTAGTATAGAAGGGGTGAACACTGAAGCTTTCTTT. Translating gives CASSIEGVNTEAFF.